Shown below are 30 T cell receptor beta chains from a single sample sequenced in a study of T cells in Graves' hyperthyroidism and ophthalmopathy. Amplified TCR beta CDR3 regions derived from RNA transcripts. First-round RT-PCR with HTBI primers amplified the TCR CDR3 region. TCRdb itself ran the multiplex PCR reads through MiXCR, one entry per CDR3 protein. The sample holds around 250,000 distinct CDR3 sequences, approximately 14% seen once. The sample taken for sequencing was blood. The receptors shown here come from a woman aged 40-49 years with Graves' hyperthyroidism that later progressed to Graves' ophthalmopathy.

For this clonotype: It may be a read error: a sequence one base away is much more abundant. DNA of the CDR3: TGCAGCGTTAACAGGGCGGGTGATGGCTACACCTTC. It specifies CSVNRAGDGYTF. This rearrangement joins TRBV29-1 to TRBJ1-2, with a possible D match to TRBD1 (6 bases). This CDR3 has 12 amino acids. The germline V gene has CDR1 SQVTM and CDR2 ANQGSEA. V shed 5 bases and J shed 6 bases, with 13 bases lying between them.

This clonotype occurred many times. The chain recombines TRBV7-8 with TRBJ2-7, with D possibly matching TRBD2 (5 bases). The CDR3 consists of 16 residues. Trimming removed 5 bases from V and 0 bases from J, with 17 bases in between. Germline CDR1 SGHVS, CDR2 FQNEAQ. The CDR3 region has the DNA TGTGCCAGCAGCCCGCCAGACTACCGAAGCTCCTACGAGCAGTACTTC. This sequence encodes CASSPPDYRSSYEQYF.

The chain uses TRBV20-1 and TRBJ2-2; no reliable D call. V lost 2 bases and J lost 6, with 13 bases in between. The V gene's germline CDR1 is DFQATT and CDR2 SNEGSKA (reference sequence). The CDR3 is made up of 14 amino acids. For the CDR3, the DNA is TGCAGTGCTAGAAACAGCAGAGGCGCCGGGGAGCTGTTTTTT. Translated: CSARNSRGAGELFF.

The chain carries TRBV3-1 and TRBJ2-7; no definite D call. Germline loops: CDR1 LGHDT, CDR2 YNNKEL (reference sequence). This CDR3 region has 13 residues. As DNA, the CDR3 is TGTGCGAGAAGCCAAGGGCGGACCAGTGAGCAGTACTTC. This encodes CARSQGRTSEQYF.

This clonotype was seen only a few times. V and J are TRBV3-1 and TRBJ1-4, with TRBD1 as a possible D gene (5 bases). Trimming took off 4 bases at V and 5 bases at J, with 14 bases between the two ends. The CDR3 sequence is 15 residues long. CDR1 and CDR2 (germline): LGHDT, YNNKEL (reference sequence). In DNA, the CDR3 is TGTGCCAGCAGCCCCGCAGGGCTTTACAATGAAAAACTGTTTTTT. Translating gives CASSPAGLYNEKLFF.

This clonotype was observed many times. This chain uses TRBV7-3 with TRBJ2-5, with D possibly TRBD1 on 5 matching bases. V was clipped by 6 bases and J by 5 bases, with 13 bases between them. The CDR3 is 13 residues long. Germline lookup yields CDR1 SGHTA and CDR2 FQGTGA. The CDR3 loop is CASSIGVWETQYF. The DNA for the CDR3 is TGTGCCAGCAGTATAGGGGTCTGGGAGACCCAGTACTTC.

This clonotype was recorded many times. The V gene is TRBV28, the J gene TRBJ2-2; no firm D call. The CDR3 length is 17 residues. V lost 5 bases to trimming and J lost 5 bases, with 21 bases between them. Germline V lookup: CDR1 MDHEN, CDR2 SYDVKM. The DNA of the CDR3 is TGTGCCAGCAGTCCGAGGTCCTGGACCTTTGAAACCGGGGAGCTGTTTTTT. Protein product: CASSPRSWTFETGELFF.

This clonotype was picked up many times. The chain joins TRBV20-1 to TRBJ1-1; a possible D gene is TRBD1 (6 bases). The ends were cut back, 1 base at V and 5 bases at J, with 11 bases in the middle. CDR3 length: 13 amino acids. CDR1 and CDR2 (germline): DFQATT, SNEGSKA (reference sequence). CDR3 residues: CSARALQGTEAFF. CDR3 coding DNA: TGCAGTGCTAGAGCCCTTCAGGGGACTGAAGCTTTCTTT.

This sequence joins TRBV7-2 and TRBJ2-2; TRBD1 agrees at 10 bases. The V gene end was trimmed by 2 bases and the J gene end by 2 bases; junction bases not matched to a gene: 5. The CDR3 has 17 amino acids. Germline V CDR1 and CDR2: SGHTA, FQGNSA. DNA of the CDR3: TGTGCCAGCAGCTTATCACGGGACAGGGGAAACACCGGGGAGCTGTTTTTT. Translating it yields CASSLSRDRGNTGELFF.

At least ten counts were recorded for this clonotype. The chain links TRBV30 to TRBJ1-4; D is undetermined. Trimming left V 0 bases short and J 4 bases short, with 9 bases between. CDR3 size: 14 residues. Per germline, CDR1 GTSNPN and CDR2 SVGIG (reference sequence). The CDR3 bases are TGTGCCTGGAGTGTTAGACGGCGTAATGAAAAACTGTTTTTT. It encodes CAWSVRRRNEKLFF.

Points on this clonotype: A read error may be the cause here, since a much bigger clone is one base away. V gene TRBV6-2 or TRBV6-3 combines with J gene TRBJ2-3, with D maybe TRBD2 (6 bases). The V gene's germline CDR1 is MNHEY and CDR2 SVGEGT. The CDR3 spans 16 residues. Trimming took off 11 bases at V and 5 bases at J, with 26 bases between the two ends. The DNA for the CDR3 is TGTGCCTGTAGAACCCGAGCCGGCGGGAACGGAGATACGCAGTATTTT. Protein product: CACRTRAGGNGDTQYF.

This clonotype was counted at least ten times. The chain carries TRBV7-9 and TRBJ1-6, with D hard to call. The V end was cut by 1 base, the J end by 10 bases, with 11 bases between. Germline CDR1 is SEHNR and CDR2 is FQNEAQ (reference sequence). CDR3 length: 14 amino acids. In DNA, the CDR3 is TGTGCCAGCAGCTTAGGGATCGCGTACTCACCCCTCCACTTT. Translating gives CASSLGIAYSPLHF.

Remarks on this clonotype: The junction departs from the called germline gene at one end, perhaps through a read error. This chain uses TRBV2 with TRBJ2-6; 7 bases fit TRBD1. CDR1 and CDR2 from the germline V gene are SNHLY and FYNNEI. The CDR3 consists of 18 residues. The CDR3: CASSPRTGYFSGAYVLTF. CDR3 coding DNA: TGTGCCAGCAGCCCCCGGACAGGATATTTCTCTGGGGCCTACGTCCTGACTTTC.

This clonotype was picked up many times. CDR3 region: CATRPGLPNTGELFF. Here the CDR3 DNA reads TGTGCCACCAGACCGGGACTGCCGAACACCGGGGAGCTGTTTTTT. The chain joins TRBV12-3 or TRBV12-4 to TRBJ2-2; perhaps TRBD2 as D (6 bases). CDR3 length equals 15 residues. Trimming removed 10 bases at V and 0 bases at J, with 15 bases between.

This clonotype came up many times. The chain couples TRBV28 to TRBJ2-3; D is ambiguous. Per germline, CDR1 MDHEN and CDR2 SYDVKM. This CDR3 spans 14 amino acids. The ends were cut back, 3 bases at V and 0 bases at J, with 7 bases in the middle. As DNA, the CDR3 is TGTGCCAGCAGTTTGCGGTTGAGCACAGATACGCAGTATTTT. Translating gives CASSLRLSTDTQYF.

This chain connects TRBV27 to TRBJ2-7; D is perhaps TRBD1 or TRBD2 (7 bases each). Trimming removed 3 bases at V and 0 bases at J, with 18 bases between. This CDR3 contains 17 residues. CDR1 and CDR2 (germline): MNHEY, SMNVEV (reference sequence). CDR3 in DNA: TGTGCCAGCAGTTTCTCCAGGGGGGCGGGAGTCTCCTACGAGCAGTACTTC. Its translation: CASSFSRGAGVSYEQYF.

This clonotype has at least ten counts. The chain carries TRBV6-6 and TRBJ1-3, with D hard to call. CDR3 size: 13 residues. V lost 2 bases to trimming and J lost 2 bases, with 4 bases between them. Per the germline V gene, CDR1 is MNHNY and CDR2 is SVGAGI (reference sequence). CDR3 residues: CASSYRAGNTIYF. CDR3 sequence (DNA): TGTGCCAGCAGTTACCGAGCTGGAAACACCATATATTTT.

The chain combines TRBV4-1 with TRBJ2-2; D is unresolved. The CDR3 contains 14 residues. The germline gives CDR1 MGHRA, CDR2 YSYEKL. V was shortened by 2 bases and J by 7 bases, with 11 bases between the two germline ends. The CDR3 nucleotides are TGCGCCAGCAGCCAAAAACCAGGCTTCGGGGAGCTGTTTTTT. This translates into CASSQKPGFGELFF.

This clonotype was picked up many times. The chain employs TRBV27 and TRBJ1-6, with D possibly TRBD1 on 5 matching bases. Germline assignment: CDR1 MNHEY and CDR2 SMNVEV (reference sequence). Trimming removed 6 bases from V and 7 bases from J, with 22 bases in between. The length of the CDR3 is 17 residues. As DNA, the CDR3 is TGTGCCAGCAGCCGACCGGGCCGAGGGGCTGCCAATTCACCCCTCCACTTT. The encoded protein is CASSRPGRGAANSPLHF.

V is TRBV5-4 and J is TRBJ2-5; TRBD1 is a possible D gene (5 bases). V lost 6 bases to trimming and J lost 3 bases, with 15 bases between them. Germline CDR1 reads SGHNT; CDR2 reads YYREEE (reference sequence). The CDR3 is made up of 14 amino acids. The DNA for the CDR3 is TGTGCCAGCACTTGGGGCGCAGCCGAAGAGACCCAGTACTTC. This gives the protein CASTWGAAEETQYF.

This clonotype was detected ten times or more. The chain has TRBV28 and TRBJ2-4, with D unresolved. Trimming pared 6 bases from V and 0 bases from J, leaving 12 bases between. The CDR3 consists of 15 residues. Per germline, CDR1 MDHEN and CDR2 SYDVKM. Here the CDR3 DNA reads TGTGCCAGCAGGGGGATACGTCCAGCCAAAAACATTCAGTACTTC. Translating it yields CASRGIRPAKNIQYF.

This clonotype came up many times. The chain is built from TRBV20-1 and TRBJ2-6; unclear D gene. Per germline, CDR1 DFQATT and CDR2 SNEGSKA (reference sequence). V was clipped by 2 bases and J by 2 bases, with 4 bases between them. CDR3 size: 13 residues. The CDR3 DNA follows: TGCAGTGCTAGAAGGGCTGGGGCCAACGTCCTGACTTTC. This encodes CSARRAGANVLTF.

This clonotype has at least ten counts. The V call is TRBV11-2, the J call TRBJ2-7, with 7 nucleotides matching TRBD2. CDR3 length: 16 residues. After removal of 6 bases from V and 0 bases from J, the junction contained 11 bases not matched to a gene. CDR1 and CDR2 from the germline V gene are SGHAT and FQNNGV. CDR3 region: CASRGGVGGSSYEQYF. The CDR3, as DNA: TGTGCCAGCAGGGGGGGGGTAGGCGGGAGCTCCTACGAGCAGTACTTC.

This clonotype came up many times. The V gene is TRBV7-9, the J gene TRBJ2-7; D remains ambiguous. The CDR3 extends over 11 amino acids. Trimming stripped 3 bases from V and 4 bases from J, with 4 bases between. CDR1 is SEHNR, CDR2 FQNEAQ, per germline (reference sequence). CDR3 protein: CASSFMYEQYF. The CDR3, as DNA: TGTGCCAGCAGCTTCATGTACGAGCAGTACTTC.

This clonotype has a count of ten or more. The chain links TRBV11-2 to TRBJ2-1, with 10 bases lining up with TRBD1. With V trimmed by 1 base and J by 3 bases, 9 bases remained unmatched. Per germline, CDR1 SGHAT and CDR2 FQNNGV. The CDR3 spans 18 residues. The CDR3 here is CASSLVGPDRGLYNEQFF. CDR3 DNA: TGTGCCAGCAGCTTAGTGGGGCCAGACAGGGGGCTCTACAATGAGCAGTTCTTC. Full variable domain (missing parts from reference TRBV11-2 and TRBJ2-1): EAGVAQSPRYKIIEKRQSVAFWCNPISGHATLYWYQQILGQGPKLLIQFQNNGVVDDSQLPKDRFSAERLKGVDSTLKIQPAKLEDSAVYLCASSLVGPDRGLYNEQFFGPGTRLTVL.

This clonotype was found many times. The rearrangement links TRBV27 to TRBJ2-7; D is possibly TRBD2 (6 bases). Trimming shortened V by 3 bases and J by 9 bases, and 15 bases separated the two germline ends. CDR3 length: 13 amino acids. In germline, CDR1 is MNHEY, CDR2 SMNVEV (reference sequence). The CDR3 sequence: CASSLSEGNVQYF. Written as DNA, the CDR3 is TGTGCCAGCAGTTTGTCGGAGGGTAACGTGCAGTACTTC.

This clonotype came up a few times. The J gene is TRBJ1-1, the V gene TRBV4-1, with TRBD1 matching 8 bases. Unmatched junction bases numbered 6, after V lost 2 bases and J lost 1 base. Germline lookup yields CDR1 MGHRA and CDR2 YSYEKL. The CDR3 has 16 amino acids. The CDR3: CASSQRQGYANTEAFF. In nucleotides, the CDR3 is TGCGCCAGCAGCCAAAGACAGGGGTATGCGAACACTGAAGCTTTCTTT.

This clonotype was observed a handful of times. This chain's CDR3 is CASSLLAGAGGDTQYF. The DNA for the CDR3 is TGTGCCAGCAGTCTACTAGCGGGAGCTGGAGGGGATACGCAGTATTTT. The chain carries TRBV25-1 and TRBJ2-3, with TRBD2 matching 11 bases. Germline trimming cut 5 bases from V and 6 bases from J; bases unmatched to any gene: 10. This CDR3 contains 16 residues. Germline V gene data show CDR1 as MGHDK and CDR2 as SYGVNS.

This clonotype has at least ten counts. The chain joins TRBV29-1 to TRBJ1-5; D gene uncertain. The CDR3 is 16 residues long. Between the trimmed V and J ends, which lost 7 bases and 8 bases, there was a span of 27 bases. The germline CDR1 and CDR2 sequences are SQVTM and ANQGSEA. The CDR3 coding sequence is TGCAGCGCCCATATACTAGGTACATCAACAATTAAGCCCCAGCATTTT. Translated, it gives CSAHILGTSTIKPQHF.

This clonotype was observed at least ten times. The chain couples TRBV7-8 to TRBJ2-2; D is ambiguous. Deletions cut 1 base from V and 0 bases from J, with 9 bases between. The CDR3 runs to 16 residues. Germline CDR1 is SGHVS and CDR2 is FQNEAQ. The CDR3 nucleotides are TGTGCCAGCAGCTTAGGTACCCGCGCGAACACCGGGGAGCTGTTTTTT. This encodes CASSLGTRANTGELFF.